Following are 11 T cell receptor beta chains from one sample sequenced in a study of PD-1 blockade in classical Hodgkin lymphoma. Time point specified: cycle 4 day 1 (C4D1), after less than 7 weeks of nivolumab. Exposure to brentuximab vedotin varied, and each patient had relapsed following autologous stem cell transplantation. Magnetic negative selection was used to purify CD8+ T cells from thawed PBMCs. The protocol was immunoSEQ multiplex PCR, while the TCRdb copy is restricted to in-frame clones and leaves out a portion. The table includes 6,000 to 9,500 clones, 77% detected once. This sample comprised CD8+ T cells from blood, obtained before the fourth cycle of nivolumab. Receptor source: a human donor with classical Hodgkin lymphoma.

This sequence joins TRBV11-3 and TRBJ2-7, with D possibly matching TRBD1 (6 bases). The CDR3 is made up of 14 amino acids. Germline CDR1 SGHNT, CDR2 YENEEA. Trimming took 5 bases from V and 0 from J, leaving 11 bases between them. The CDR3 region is CASSPQGSSYEQYF. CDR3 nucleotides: TGTGCCAGCAGCCCCCAGGGGAGCTCCTACGAGCAGTACTTC.

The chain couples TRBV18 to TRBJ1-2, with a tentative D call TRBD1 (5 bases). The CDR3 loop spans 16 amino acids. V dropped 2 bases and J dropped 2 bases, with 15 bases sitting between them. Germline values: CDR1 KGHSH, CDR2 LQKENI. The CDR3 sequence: CASSPVGEGPNYGYTF. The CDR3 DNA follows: TGTGCCAGCTCACCAGTCGGTGAGGGGCCGAACTATGGCTACACCTTC.

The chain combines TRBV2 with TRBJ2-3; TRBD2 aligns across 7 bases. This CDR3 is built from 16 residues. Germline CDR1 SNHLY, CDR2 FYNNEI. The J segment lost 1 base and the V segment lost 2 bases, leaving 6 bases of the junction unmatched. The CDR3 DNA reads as TGTGCCAGCAGTGAATGGCGGGGAGGGGGCACAGATACGCAGTATTTT. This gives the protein CASSEWRGGGTDTQYF.

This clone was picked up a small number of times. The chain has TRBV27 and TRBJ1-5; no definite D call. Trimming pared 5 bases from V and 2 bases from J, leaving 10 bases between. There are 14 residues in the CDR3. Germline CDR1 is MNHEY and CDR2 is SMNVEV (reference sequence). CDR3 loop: CASSPRTGNQPQHF. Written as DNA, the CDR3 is TGTGCCAGCAGTCCTAGGACGGGCAATCAGCCCCAGCATTTT.

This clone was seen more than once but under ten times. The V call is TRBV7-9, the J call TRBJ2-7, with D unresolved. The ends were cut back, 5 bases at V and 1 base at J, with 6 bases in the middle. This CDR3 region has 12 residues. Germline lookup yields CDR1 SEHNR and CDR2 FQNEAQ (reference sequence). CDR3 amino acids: CASSQQSYEQYF. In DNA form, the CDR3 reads TGTGCCAGCAGCCAACAGTCCTACGAGCAGTACTTC.

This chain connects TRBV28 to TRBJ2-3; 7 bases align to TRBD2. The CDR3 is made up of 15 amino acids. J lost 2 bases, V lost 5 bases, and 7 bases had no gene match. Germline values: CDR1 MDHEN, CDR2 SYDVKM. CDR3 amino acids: CASSGDYRLTDTQYF. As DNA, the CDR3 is TGTGCCAGCAGTGGGGACTACCGTCTCACAGATACGCAGTATTTT.

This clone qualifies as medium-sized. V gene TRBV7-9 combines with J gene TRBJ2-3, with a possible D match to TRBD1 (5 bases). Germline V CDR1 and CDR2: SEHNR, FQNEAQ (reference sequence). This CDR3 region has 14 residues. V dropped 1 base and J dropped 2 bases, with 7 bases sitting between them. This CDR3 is CASSLEGYTDTQYF. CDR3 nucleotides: TGTGCCAGCAGCTTAGAGGGGTACACAGATACGCAGTATTTT.

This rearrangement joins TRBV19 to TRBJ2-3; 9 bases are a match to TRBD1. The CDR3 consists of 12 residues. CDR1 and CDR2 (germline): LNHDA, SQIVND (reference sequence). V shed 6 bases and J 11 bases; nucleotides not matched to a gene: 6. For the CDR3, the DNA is TGTGCCAGTAGGTCCGGGACAGGGCAGCAGTATTTT. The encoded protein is CASRSGTGQQYF.

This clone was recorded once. CDR3 in DNA: TGTGCCATCAGTGAGTCTCGGACAGGGGCCGATCAGCCCCAGCATTTT. Protein product: CAISESRTGADQPQHF. The chain employs TRBV10-3 and TRBJ1-5; TRBD1 agrees at 9 bases. V dropped 0 bases and J dropped 5; count of bases not matched to a gene: 5. This CDR3 comprises 16 residues. CDR1 and CDR2 from the germline V gene are ENHRY and SYGVKD.

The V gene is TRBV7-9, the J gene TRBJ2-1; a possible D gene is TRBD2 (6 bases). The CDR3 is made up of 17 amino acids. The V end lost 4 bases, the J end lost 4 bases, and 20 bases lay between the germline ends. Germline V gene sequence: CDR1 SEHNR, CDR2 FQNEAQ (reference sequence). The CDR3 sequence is CASSSTGVHPAYNEQFF. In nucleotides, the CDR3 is TGTGCCAGCAGCTCCACGGGGGTCCATCCCGCATACAATGAGCAGTTCTTC. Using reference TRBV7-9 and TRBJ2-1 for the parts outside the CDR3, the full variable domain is DTGVSQNPRHKITKRGQNVTFRCDPISEHNRLYWYRQTLGQGPEFLTYFQNEAQLEKSRLLSDRFSAERPKGSFSTLEIQRTEQGDSAMYLCASSSTGVHPAYNEQFFGPGTRLTVL.

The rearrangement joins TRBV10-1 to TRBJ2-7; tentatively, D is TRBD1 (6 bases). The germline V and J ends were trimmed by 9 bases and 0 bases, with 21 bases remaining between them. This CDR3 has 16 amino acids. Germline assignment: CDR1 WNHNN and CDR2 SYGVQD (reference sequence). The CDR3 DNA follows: TGCGCCAGTCTTGGACAGAAAAAAATTAACTCCTACGAGCAGTACTTC. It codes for CASLGQKKINSYEQYF.